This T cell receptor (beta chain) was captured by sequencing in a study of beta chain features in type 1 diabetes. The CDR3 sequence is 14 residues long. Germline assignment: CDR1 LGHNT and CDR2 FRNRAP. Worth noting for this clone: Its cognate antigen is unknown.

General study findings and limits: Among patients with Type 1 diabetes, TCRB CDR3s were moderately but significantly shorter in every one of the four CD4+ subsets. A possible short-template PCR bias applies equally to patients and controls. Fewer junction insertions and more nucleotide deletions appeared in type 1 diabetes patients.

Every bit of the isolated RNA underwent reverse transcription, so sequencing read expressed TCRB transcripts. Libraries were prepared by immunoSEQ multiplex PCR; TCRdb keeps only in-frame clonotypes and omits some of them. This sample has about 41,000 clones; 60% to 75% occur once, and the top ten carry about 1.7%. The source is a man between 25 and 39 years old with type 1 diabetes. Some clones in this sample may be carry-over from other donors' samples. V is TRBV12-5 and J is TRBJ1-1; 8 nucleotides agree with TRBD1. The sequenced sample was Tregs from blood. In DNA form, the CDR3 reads TGTGCCCCATCTATGACAGGGGTGAACACTGAAGCTTTCTTT. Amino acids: CAPSMTGVNTEAFF.